This TCR beta chain was sequenced for a study of blood T cell repertoires in COVID-19. In the study overall: Material from acute and convalescent COVID-19 was sourced from the United States, Italy and Spain.

The V segment lost 5 bases and the J segment 0 bases; nucleotides outside the gene matches: 4. Germline V gene sequence: CDR1 GTSNPN, CDR2 SVGIG (reference sequence). CDR3 length: 13 residues. Per the study methods: Amplification from reference gene primers served as the basis for estimated nucleated cell counts. Clones were read by immunoSEQ multiplex PCR, and TCRdb kept only the in-frame ones, dropping some. V and J calls and clone size are as listed in that table; D and trimming were resolved from the DNA. The sample yields around 200,000 clones, approximately 87% seen once. Those enrolled in Seattle joined during active infection and were followed longitudinally afterward.

Sequencing was done on a sample of peripheral blood. The sequence derives from a woman aged 60-75 years with COVID-19, enrolled during active disease. The chain links TRBV30 to TRBJ2-7; TRBD1 agrees at 7 bases. CDR3 sequence: CAWRQGASYEQYF. As DNA, the CDR3 is TGTGCCTGGCGACAGGGAGCCTCCTACGAGCAGTACTTC.